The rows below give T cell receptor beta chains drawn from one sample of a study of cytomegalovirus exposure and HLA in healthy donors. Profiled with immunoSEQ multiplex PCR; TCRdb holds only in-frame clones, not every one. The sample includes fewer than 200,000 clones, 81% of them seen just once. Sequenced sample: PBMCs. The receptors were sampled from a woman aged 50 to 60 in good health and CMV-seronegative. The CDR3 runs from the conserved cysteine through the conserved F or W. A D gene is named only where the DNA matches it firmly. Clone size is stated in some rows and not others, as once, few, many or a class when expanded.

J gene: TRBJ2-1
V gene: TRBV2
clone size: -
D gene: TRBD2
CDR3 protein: CASSPSGRPPYNEQFF
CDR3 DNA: TGTGCCAGCAGCCCGAGCGGGAGGCCTCCCTACAATGAGCAGTTCTTC

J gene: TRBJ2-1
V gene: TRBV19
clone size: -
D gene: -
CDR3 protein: CASSIGRGYNEQFF
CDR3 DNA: TGTGCCAGTAGTATTGGCCGGGGTTACAATGAGCAGTTCTTC

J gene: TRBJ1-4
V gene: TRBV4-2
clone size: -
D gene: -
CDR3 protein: CASSQGAHLRELFF
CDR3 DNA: TGTGCCAGCAGCCAAGGAGCCCATCTCAGGGAACTGTTTTTT

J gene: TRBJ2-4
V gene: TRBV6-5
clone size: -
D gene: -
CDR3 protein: CASSLTGKNIQYF
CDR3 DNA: TGTGCCAGCAGTCTAACAGGGAAAAACATTCAGTACTTC

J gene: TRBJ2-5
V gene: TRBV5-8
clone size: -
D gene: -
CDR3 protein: CASSLGAAGQFQETQYF
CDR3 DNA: TGTGCCAGCAGCTTGGGGGCCGCGGGACAGTTCCAAGAGACCCAGTACTTC

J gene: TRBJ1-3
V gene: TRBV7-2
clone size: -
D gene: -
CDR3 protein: CASSLAGALTSGNTIYF
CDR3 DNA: TGTGCCAGCAGCTTAGCTGGAGCTTTAACCTCTGGAAACACCATATATTTT

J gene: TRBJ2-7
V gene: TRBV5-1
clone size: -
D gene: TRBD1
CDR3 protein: CASSLEGRGTDEQYF
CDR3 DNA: TGCGCCAGCAGCTTGGAGGGCAGGGGGACAGACGAGCAGTACTTC

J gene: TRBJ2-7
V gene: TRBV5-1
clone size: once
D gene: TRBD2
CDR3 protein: CASSPSSGGSSYEQYF
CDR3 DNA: TGCGCCAGCAGCCCATCTAGCGGGGGCTCCTCCTACGAGCAGTACTTC

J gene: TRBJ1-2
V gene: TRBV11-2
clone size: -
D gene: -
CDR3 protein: CASSLGAAGRIYGYTF
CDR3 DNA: TGTGCCAGCAGCTTAGGTGCGGCGGGGCGCATCTATGGCTACACCTTC

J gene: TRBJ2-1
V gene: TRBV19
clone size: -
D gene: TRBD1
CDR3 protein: CASSIGIGQGGVYNEQFF
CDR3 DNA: TGTGCCAGTAGTATCGGAATAGGACAGGGGGGGGTCTACAATGAGCAGTTCTTC

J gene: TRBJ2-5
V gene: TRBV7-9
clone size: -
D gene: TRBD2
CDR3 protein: CASSIGTSGTETQYF
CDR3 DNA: TGTGCCAGCAGCATTGGGACTAGCGGGACAGAGACCCAGTACTTC

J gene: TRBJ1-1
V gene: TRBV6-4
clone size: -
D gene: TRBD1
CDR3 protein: CASSRTQGAGEAFF
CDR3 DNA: TGTGCCAGCAGCCGGACACAGGGGGCAGGTGAAGCTTTCTTT

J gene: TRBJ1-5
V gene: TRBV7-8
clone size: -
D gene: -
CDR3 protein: CASSLTVTGLNQPQHF
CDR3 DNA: TGTGCCAGCAGCTTAACCGTCACAGGATTAAATCAGCCCCAGCATTTT

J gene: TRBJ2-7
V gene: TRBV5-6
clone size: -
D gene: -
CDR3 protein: CASSSFSVEQYF
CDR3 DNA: TGTGCCAGCAGCTCCTTCTCGGTCGAGCAGTACTTC

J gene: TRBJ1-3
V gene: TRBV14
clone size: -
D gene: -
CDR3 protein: CASSPAGFESGNTIYF
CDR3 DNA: TGTGCCAGCAGCCCTGCCGGGTTCGAATCCGGAAACACCATATATTTT

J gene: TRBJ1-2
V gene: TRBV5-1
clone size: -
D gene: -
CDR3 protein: CASSLGGDYGYTF
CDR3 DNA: TGCGCCAGCAGCTTAGGAGGGGACTATGGCTACACCTTC

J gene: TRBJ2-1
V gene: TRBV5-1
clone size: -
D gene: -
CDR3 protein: CASSLEGNEQFF
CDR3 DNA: TGCGCCAGCAGTTTAGAGGGCAATGAGCAGTTCTTC

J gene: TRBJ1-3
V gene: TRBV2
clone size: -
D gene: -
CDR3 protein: CASSADRTDTIYF
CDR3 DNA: TGTGCCAGCAGTGCCGACAGGACCGACACCATATATTTT

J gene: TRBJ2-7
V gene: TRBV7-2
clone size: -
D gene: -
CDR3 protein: CASRPFASGPYEQYF
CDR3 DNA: TGTGCCAGCAGACCCTTCGCCAGCGGACCTTACGAGCAGTACTTC

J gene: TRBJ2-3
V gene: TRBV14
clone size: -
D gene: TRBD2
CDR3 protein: CASSQEVLAGGTDTQYF
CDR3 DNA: TGTGCCAGCAGCCAAGAGGTTCTAGCGGGGGGCACAGATACGCAGTATTTT

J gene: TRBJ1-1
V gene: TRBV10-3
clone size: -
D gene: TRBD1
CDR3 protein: CAIRNAGQGSNTEAFF
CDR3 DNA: TGTGCCATCAGAAATGCGGGACAGGGATCGAACACTGAAGCTTTCTTT

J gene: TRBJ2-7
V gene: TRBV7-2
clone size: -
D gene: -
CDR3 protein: CASSSLGGTYEQYF
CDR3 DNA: TGTGCCAGCAGCTCCCTTGGCGGTACCTACGAGCAGTACTTC

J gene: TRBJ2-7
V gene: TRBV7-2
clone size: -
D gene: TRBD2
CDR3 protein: CASSLKGTSGRWGHEQYF
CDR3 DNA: TGTGCCAGCAGCTTAAAAGGGACTAGCGGCCGATGGGGCCACGAGCAGTACTTC

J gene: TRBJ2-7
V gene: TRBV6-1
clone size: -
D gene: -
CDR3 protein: CATRGDRYEQYF
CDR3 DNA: TGTGCCACCCGGGGGGACAGGTACGAGCAGTACTTC

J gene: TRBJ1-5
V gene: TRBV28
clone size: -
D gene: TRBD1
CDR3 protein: CASSLVTGFRNQPQHF
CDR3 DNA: TGTGCCAGCAGTTTAGTGACAGGGTTTAGGAATCAGCCCCAGCATTTT

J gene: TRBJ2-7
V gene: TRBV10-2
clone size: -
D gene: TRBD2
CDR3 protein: CASSLTSGSLYYEQYF
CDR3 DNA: TGCGCCAGCAGTTTAACTAGCGGGAGCCTATACTACGAGCAGTACTTC

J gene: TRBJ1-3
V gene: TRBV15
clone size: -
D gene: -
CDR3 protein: CATSRAVHRESGNTIYF
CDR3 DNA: TGTGCCACCAGCAGAGCGGTCCACAGGGAATCTGGAAACACCATATATTTT

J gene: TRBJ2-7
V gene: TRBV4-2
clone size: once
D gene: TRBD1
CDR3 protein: CASSQAGSGQGDYEQYF
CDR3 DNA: TGTGCCAGCAGCCAAGCTGGTAGTGGCCAGGGGGACTACGAGCAGTACTTC

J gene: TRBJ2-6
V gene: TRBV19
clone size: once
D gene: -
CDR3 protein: CASRDSWANVLTF
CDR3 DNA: TGTGCCAGTAGGGACAGCTGGGCCAACGTCCTGACTTTC

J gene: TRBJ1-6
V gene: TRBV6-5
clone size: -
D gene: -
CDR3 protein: CASSSRHGTLHF
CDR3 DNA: TGTGCCAGCAGTTCCAGACACGGCACCCTCCACTTT

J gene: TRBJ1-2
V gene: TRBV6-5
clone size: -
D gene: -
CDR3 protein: CASSPSLGRQGYTF
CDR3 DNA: TGTGCCAGCAGTCCCTCCTTAGGCAGGCAGGGCTACACCTTC

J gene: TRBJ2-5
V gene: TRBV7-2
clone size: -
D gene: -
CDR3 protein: CASSLGEWETQYF
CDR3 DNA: TGTGCCAGCAGCTTAGGGGAGTGGGAGACCCAGTACTTC

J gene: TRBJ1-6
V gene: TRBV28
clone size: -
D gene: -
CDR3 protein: CASSSNKYYNSPLHF
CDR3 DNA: TGTGCCAGCAGTTCAAACAAGTACTATAATTCACCCCTCCACTTT

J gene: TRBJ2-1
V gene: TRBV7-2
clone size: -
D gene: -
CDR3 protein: CASSLVGGQGFGEQFF
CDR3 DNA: TGTGCCAGCAGCTTAGTGGGCGGCCAGGGGTTCGGTGAGCAGTTCTTC

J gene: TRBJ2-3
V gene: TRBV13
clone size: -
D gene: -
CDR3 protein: CASSPGRGASTDTQYF
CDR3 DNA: TGTGCCAGCAGCCCAGGTCGTGGGGCAAGCACAGATACGCAGTATTTT

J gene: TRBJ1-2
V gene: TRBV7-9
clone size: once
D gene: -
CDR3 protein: CASSLKGGYTF
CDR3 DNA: TGTGCCAGCAGCTTAAAGGGGGGCTACACCTTC

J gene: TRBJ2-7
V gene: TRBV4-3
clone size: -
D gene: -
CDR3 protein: CASSQRGGGHEQYF
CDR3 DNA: TGCGCCAGCAGCCAACGCGGGGGCGGACACGAGCAGTACTTC

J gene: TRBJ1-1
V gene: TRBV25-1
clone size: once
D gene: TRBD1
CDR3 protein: CASSEYGRGRTEAFF
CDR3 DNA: TGTGCCAGCAGTGAATATGGCAGGGGGCGGACTGAAGCTTTCTTT

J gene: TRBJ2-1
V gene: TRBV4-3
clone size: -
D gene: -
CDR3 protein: CASSQDIGGEQFF
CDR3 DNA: TGCGCCAGCAGCCAAGATATAGGCGGTGAGCAGTTCTTC